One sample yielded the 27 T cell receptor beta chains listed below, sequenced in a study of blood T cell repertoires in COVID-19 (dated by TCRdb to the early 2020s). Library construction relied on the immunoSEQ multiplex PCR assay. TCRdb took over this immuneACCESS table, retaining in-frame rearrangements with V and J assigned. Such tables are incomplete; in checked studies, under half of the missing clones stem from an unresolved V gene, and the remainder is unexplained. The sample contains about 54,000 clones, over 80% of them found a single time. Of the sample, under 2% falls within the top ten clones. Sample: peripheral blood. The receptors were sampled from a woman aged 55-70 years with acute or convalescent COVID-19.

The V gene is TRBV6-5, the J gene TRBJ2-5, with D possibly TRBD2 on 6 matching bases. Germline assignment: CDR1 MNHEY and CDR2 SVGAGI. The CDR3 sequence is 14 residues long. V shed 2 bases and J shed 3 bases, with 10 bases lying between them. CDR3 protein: CASSYHGGKETQYF. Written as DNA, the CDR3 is TGTGCCAGCAGTTACCACGGGGGTAAAGAGACCCAGTACTTC.

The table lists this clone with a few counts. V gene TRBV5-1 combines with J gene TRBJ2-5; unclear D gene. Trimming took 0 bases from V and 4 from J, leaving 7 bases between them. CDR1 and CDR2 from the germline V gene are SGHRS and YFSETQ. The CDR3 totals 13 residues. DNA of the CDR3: TGCGCCAGCAGCTTGGATCCGGGAGAGACCCAGTACTTC. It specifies CASSLDPGETQYF.

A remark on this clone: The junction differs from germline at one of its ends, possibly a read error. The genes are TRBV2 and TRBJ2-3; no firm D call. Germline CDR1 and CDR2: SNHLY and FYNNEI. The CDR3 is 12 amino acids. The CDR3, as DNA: TGTGCCACCAGTCTTAACACAGATACGCAGTATTTT. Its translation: CATSLNTDTQYF.

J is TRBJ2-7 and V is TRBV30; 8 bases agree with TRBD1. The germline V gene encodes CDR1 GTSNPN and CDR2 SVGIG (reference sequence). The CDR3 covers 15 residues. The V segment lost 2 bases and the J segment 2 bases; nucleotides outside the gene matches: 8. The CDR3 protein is CAWSRRRTGTYEQYF. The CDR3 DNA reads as TGTGCCTGGAGTAGAAGGAGGACAGGGACCTACGAGCAGTACTTC.

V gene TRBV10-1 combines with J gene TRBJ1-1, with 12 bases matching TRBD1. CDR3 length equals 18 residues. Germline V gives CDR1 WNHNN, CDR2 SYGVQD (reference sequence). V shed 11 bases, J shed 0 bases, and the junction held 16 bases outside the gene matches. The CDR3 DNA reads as TGCGCCCCAATCCGGGACAGGGGGCGAAAAGAGATGAACACTGAAGCTTTCTTT. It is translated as CAPIRDRGRKEMNTEAFF.

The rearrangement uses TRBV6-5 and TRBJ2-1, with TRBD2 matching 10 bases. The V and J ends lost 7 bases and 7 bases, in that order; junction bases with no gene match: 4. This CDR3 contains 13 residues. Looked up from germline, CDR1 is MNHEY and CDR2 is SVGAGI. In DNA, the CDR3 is TGTGCCAGCACCTTAGCGGGAGGTAATGAGCAGTTCTTC. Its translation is CASTLAGGNEQFF.

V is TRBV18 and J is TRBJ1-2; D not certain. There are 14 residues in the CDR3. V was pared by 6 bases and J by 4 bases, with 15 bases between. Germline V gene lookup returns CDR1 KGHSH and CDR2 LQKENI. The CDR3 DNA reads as TGTGCCAGCTCCGAGAGGGAAATGGGCTATGGCTACACCTTC. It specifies CASSEREMGYGYTF.

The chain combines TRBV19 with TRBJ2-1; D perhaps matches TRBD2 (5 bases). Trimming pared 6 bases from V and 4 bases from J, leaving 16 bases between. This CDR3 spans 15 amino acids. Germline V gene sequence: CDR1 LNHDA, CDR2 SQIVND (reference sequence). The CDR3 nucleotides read TGTGCCAGTAGCGTTTTTGCTAGCCCGTACAATGAGCAGTTCTTC. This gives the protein CASSVFASPYNEQFF.

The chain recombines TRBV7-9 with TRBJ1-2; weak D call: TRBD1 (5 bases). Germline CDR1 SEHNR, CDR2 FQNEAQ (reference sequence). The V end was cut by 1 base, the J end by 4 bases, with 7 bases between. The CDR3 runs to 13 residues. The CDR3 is CASSLGGGYGYTF. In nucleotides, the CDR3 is TGTGCCAGCAGCTTAGGCGGGGGCTATGGCTACACCTTC.

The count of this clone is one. CDR3 loop: CASSLNLGAYHEQYF. The CDR3 DNA reads as TGTGCCAGCAGCTTGAATTTGGGGGCCTACCACGAGCAGTACTTC. J is TRBJ2-7 and V is TRBV5-4, with D perhaps matching TRBD1 (6 bases). Germline V gene lookup returns CDR1 SGHNT and CDR2 YYREEE (reference sequence). This CDR3 spans 15 amino acids. V was trimmed by 1 base and J by 5 bases, leaving 16 bases between them.

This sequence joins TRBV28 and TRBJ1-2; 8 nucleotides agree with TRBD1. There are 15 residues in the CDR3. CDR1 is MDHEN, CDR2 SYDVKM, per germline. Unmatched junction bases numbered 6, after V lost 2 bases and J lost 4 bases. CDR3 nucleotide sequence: TGTGCCAGCAGTTTACTCCCCGGACAGGGCTATGGCTACACCTTC. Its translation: CASSLLPGQGYGYTF.

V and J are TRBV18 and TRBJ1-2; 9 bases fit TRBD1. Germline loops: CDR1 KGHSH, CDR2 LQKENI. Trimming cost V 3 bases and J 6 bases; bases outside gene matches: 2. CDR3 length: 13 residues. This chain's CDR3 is CASSPGTGNGYTF. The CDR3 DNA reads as TGTGCCAGCTCACCCGGGACAGGGAATGGCTACACCTTC.

CDR3 in amino acids: CASAGGAGRTDTQYF. Here the CDR3 DNA reads TGTGCTAGTGCCGGCGGGGCGGGGCGCACAGATACGCAGTATTTT. The V and J genes are TRBV12-5 and TRBJ2-3; D perhaps matches TRBD2 (6 bases). Germline CDR1 LGHNT, CDR2 FRNRAP. The CDR3 consists of 15 residues. V lost 7 bases and J lost 1, with 15 bases in between.

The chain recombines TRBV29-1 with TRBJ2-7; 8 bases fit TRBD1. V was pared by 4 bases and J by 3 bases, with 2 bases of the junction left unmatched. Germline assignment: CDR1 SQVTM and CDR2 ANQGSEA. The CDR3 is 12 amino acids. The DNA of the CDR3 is TGCAGCGTTGTGGGGACAGGCTACGAGCAGTACTTC. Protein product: CSVVGTGYEQYF.

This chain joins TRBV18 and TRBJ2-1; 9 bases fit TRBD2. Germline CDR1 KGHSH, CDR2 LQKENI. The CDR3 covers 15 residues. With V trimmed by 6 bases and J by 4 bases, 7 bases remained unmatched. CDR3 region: CASSRSGGNYNEQFF. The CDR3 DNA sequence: TGTGCCAGCTCCCGTAGCGGGGGAAATTACAATGAGCAGTTCTTC.

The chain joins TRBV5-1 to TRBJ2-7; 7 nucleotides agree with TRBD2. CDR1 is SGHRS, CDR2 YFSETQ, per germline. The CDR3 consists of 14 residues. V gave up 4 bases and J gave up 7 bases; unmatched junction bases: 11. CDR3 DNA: TGCGCCAGCAGCGAAGGACTAGACCCCCTAGAGCAGTACTTC. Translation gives CASSEGLDPLEQYF.

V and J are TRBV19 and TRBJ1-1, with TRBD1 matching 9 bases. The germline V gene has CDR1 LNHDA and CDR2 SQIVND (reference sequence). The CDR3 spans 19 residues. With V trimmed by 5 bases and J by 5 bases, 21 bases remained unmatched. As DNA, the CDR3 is TGTGCCAGTAGTCCCCAGGGGGACAGGGCTGTTTCTTGGGGGACTGAAGCTTTCTTT. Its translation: CASSPQGDRAVSWGTEAFF.

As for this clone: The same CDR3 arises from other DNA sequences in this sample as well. The CDR3 here is CASSERGRTGNTIYF. The CDR3 DNA reads as TGTGCCAGCAGTGAAAGGGGGCGAACTGGAAACACCATATATTTT. The chain couples TRBV6-1 to TRBJ1-3; 7 bases line up with TRBD1. Germline V gene lookup returns CDR1 MNHNS and CDR2 SASEGT. Germline trimming cut 2 bases from V and 2 bases from J; bases unmatched to any gene: 3. This CDR3 comprises 15 residues.

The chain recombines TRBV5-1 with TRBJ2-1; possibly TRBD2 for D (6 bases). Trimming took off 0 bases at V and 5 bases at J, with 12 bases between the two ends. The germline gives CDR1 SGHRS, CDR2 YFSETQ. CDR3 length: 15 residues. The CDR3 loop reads CASSLERATHNEQFF. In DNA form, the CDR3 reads TGCGCCAGCAGCTTGGAGCGGGCGACCCACAATGAGCAGTTCTTC.

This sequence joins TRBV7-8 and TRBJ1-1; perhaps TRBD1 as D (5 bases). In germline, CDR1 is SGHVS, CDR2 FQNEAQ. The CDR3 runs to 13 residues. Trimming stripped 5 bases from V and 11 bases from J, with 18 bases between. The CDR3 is CASSLGTRERAFF. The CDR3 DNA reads TGTGCCAGCAGCCTCGGGACCCGGGAGAGGGCTTTCTTT.

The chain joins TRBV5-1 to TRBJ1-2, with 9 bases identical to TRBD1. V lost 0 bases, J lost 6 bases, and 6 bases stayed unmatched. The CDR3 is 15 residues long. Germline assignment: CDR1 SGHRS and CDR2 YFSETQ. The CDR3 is CASSLGVGTGNGYTF. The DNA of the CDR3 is TGCGCCAGCAGCTTGGGAGTCGGGACAGGGAATGGCTACACCTTC.

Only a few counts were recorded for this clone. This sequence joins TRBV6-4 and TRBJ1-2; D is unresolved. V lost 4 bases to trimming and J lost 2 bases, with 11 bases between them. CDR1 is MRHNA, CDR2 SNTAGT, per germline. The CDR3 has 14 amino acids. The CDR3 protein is CASSVEVGNYGYTF. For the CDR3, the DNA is TGTGCCAGCAGTGTGGAGGTGGGGAACTATGGCTACACCTTC.

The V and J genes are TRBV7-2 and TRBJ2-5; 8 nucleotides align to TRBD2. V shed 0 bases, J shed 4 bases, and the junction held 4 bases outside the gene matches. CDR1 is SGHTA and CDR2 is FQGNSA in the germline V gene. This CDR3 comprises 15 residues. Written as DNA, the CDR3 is TGTGCCAGCAGCTTAGCGCTTGCGGGAGGAGAGACCCAGTACTTC. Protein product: CASSLALAGGETQYF.

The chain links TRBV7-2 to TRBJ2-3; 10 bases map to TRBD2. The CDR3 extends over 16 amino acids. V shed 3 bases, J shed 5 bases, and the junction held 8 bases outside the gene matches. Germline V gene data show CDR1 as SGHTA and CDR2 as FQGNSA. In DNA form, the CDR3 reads TGTGCCAGCAGCTTCGGTCCGGTAGCGGGGGGAGATACGCAGTATTTT. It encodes CASSFGPVAGGDTQYF.

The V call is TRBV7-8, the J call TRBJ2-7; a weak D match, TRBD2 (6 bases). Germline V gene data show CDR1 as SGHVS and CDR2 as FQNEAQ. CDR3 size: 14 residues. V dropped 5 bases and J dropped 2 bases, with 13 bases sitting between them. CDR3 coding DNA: TGTGCCAGCAGCGACCGGGACTCGCCCTACGAGCAGTACTTC. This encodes CASSDRDSPYEQYF.

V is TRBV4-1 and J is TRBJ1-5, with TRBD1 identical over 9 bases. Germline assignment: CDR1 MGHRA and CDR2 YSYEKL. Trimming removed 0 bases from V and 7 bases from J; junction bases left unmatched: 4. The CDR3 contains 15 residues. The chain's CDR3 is CASSQDWTGEQPQHF. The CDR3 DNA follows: TGCGCCAGCAGCCAAGATTGGACAGGGGAACAGCCCCAGCATTTT.

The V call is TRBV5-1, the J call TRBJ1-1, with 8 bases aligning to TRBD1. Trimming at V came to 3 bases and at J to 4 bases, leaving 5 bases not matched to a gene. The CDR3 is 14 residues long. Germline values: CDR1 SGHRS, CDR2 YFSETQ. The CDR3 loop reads CASSSGGRGTEAFF. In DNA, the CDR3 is TGCGCCAGCAGCTCAGGGGGCCGAGGCACTGAAGCTTTCTTT.